Ten or more counts support the clone carrying this TCR beta chain. The record originates from a study of T cells in Graves' hyperthyroidism and ophthalmopathy. TCR beta CDR3 regions were amplified from RNA. In the first-round RT-PCR of the TCR CDR3, the HTBI primer set was used. TCRdb itself ran the multiplex PCR reads through MiXCR, one entry per CDR3 protein. The sample lists 250,000 or so distinct CDR3 sequences; approximately 14% were seen once. Germline loops: CDR1 DFQATT, CDR2 SNEGSKA (reference sequence). The CDR3 has 20 residues. After removal of 5 bases from V and 0 bases from J, the junction contained 20 bases not matched to a gene.

The chain couples TRBV20-1 to TRBJ2-1; 9 bases fit TRBD2. Sequences were obtained from blood. This receptor was obtained from a woman between 45 and 60 years old with Graves' hyperthyroidism that later progressed to Graves' ophthalmopathy. CDR3 region: CSAGLLAGAMTPTSYNEQFF. CDR3 DNA: TGCAGTGCTGGGCTTTTAGCGGGGGCAATGACGCCGACCTCCTACAATGAGCAGTTCTTC.